Listed below are T cell receptor beta chains from one sample, sequenced in a study of blood T cell repertoires in COVID-19. Assay: immunoSEQ multiplex PCR; the TCRdb copy retains only in-frame clones and omits some. The table has 150,000 to 200,000 clones, 65% to 90% seen once. The sequencing input was peripheral blood. These receptors were taken from a man in his sixties with acute or convalescent COVID-19. Both conserved end residues are part of each CDR3. D genes are given only for firm matches. Size is stated for part of the rows, as once, few or many counts, or as a class when the clone is expanded.

TRBD1,TRBJ1-2,TRBV9,-,TGTGCCAGCAGCGTAGCCCCGACAGGGGTGGGCGACTATGGCTACACCTTC,CASSVAPTGVGDYGYTF
TRBD2,TRBJ2-1,TRBV9,-,TGTGCCAGCAGCGTTACTAGCGGGTCATACAATGAGCAGTTCTTC,CASSVTSGSYNEQFF
TRBD2,TRBJ2-1,TRBV10-1,-,TGCGCCAGCAGCCCTGACCTAGCGGGAGAGAATGAGCAGTTCTTC,CASSPDLAGENEQFF
TRBD2,TRBJ2-5,TRBV10-3,-,TGTGCCATCAGTTATAGCGGGACAAACCAAGAGACCCAGTACTTC,CAISYSGTNQETQYF
-,TRBJ2-1,TRBV2,-,TGTGCCAGCCGTCCGGGACTCCGGTACAATGAGCAGTTCTTC,CASRPGLRYNEQFF
TRBD1,TRBJ2-7,TRBV10-3,-,TGTGCCATCAGCTATACGACAGGGTCCTACGAGCAGTACTTC,CAISYTTGSYEQYF
-,TRBJ2-3,TRBV9,-,TGTGCCAGCAGCGCACGACAGGAGTTACCTAGCACAGATACGCAGTATTTT,CASSARQELPSTDTQYF
TRBD2,TRBJ2-5,TRBV25-1,-,TGTGCCAGCAGTGTTTTAGCGGGAGGAACAGAGACCCAGTACTTC,CASSVLAGGTETQYF
-,TRBJ1-2,TRBV28,-,TGTGCCAGCAGTAGCGGGACATTTAACTATGGCTACACCTTC,CASSSGTFNYGYTF
TRBD1,TRBJ2-7,TRBV27,-,TGTGCCAGCAGTTTTCCCGGGACAGGGGGCGTCGAGCAGTACTTC,CASSFPGTGGVEQYF
TRBD1,TRBJ1-4,TRBV27,-,TGTGCCAGCAGCCAAATGACAGGGGGCATGGGAAAACTGTTTTTT,CASSQMTGGMGKLFF
-,TRBJ1-2,TRBV19,once,TGTGCCTCCTATTACCAGGGGCGAGCTAACTATGGCTACACCTTC,CASYYQGRANYGYTF
-,TRBJ2-7,TRBV12-5,-,TGTGCTAGTGGTTTCTATCTAGATAGAGTCCCCTACGAGCAGTACTTC,CASGFYLDRVPYEQYF
-,TRBJ1-4,TRBV21-1,once,TGTGCCAGCAGCCAGGGGCTTAATGAAAAACTGTTTTTT,CASSQGLNEKLFF
TRBD1,TRBJ1-3,TRBV6-5,-,TGTGCCAGCAGCGCCTGGGACAGGGGAACCATATATTTT,CASSAWDRGTIYF
-,TRBJ2-3,TRBV27,once,TGTGCCAGCAGTCTAAGGCCCCTTCGAGCGGGCCAGCGCACAGATACGCAGTATTTT,CASSLRPLRAGQRTDTQYF
-,TRBJ2-7,TRBV6-6,few,TGTGCCACCCGGGCGGAGGGGCTCTACGAGCAGTACTTC,CATRAEGLYEQYF
-,TRBJ2-3,TRBV4-1,-,TGCGCCAGCAGCCTCCGACTGCAGGGTCGCACAGATACGCAGTATTTT,CASSLRLQGRTDTQYF
TRBD1,TRBJ1-4,TRBV18,-,TGTGCCAGCTCACCCCCGGGACAGGGAGGTGAAAAACTGTTTTTT,CASSPPGQGGEKLFF
TRBD1,TRBJ2-5,TRBV5-1,-,TGCGCCAGCAGCTCCGGGACAGGTGGAAAGGAGACCCAGTACTTC,CASSSGTGGKETQYF
-,TRBJ1-6,TRBV19,few,TGTGCCAGTCGCCTCGGTGAGGGCGGGTCACCCCTCCACTTT,CASRLGEGGSPLHF
-,TRBJ1-2,TRBV2,-,TGTGCCAGCAGGTCCACGGCGGGTGGCTACACCTTC,CASRSTAGGYTF
-,TRBJ2-1,TRBV28,-,TGTGCCAGCAGTCCCGGAGGCTCAGCCAATGAGCAGTTCTTC,CASSPGGSANEQFF
-,TRBJ1-2,TRBV6-1,-,TGTGCCAGCAGTGAAGAAGTGGGCAGGGGTTTCGGTGGCTACACCTTC,CASSEEVGRGFGGYTF
-,TRBJ2-7,TRBV5-1,-,TGCGCCAGCAGCTCCGACCCTGACAGAAGCTACGAGCAGTACTTC,CASSSDPDRSYEQYF
TRBD2,TRBJ2-2,TRBV24-1,-,TGTGCCACCAGTGATCCCGGACTAGGGGACACCGGGGAGCTGTTTTTT,CATSDPGLGDTGELFF
-,TRBJ1-1,TRBV18,-,TGTGCCAGCTCACAGCGGCGGGGGGACACTGAAGCTTTCTTT,CASSQRRGDTEAFF
-,TRBJ2-7,TRBV20-1,-,TGCAGTGCTGCCGCTGCGGACGAGCAGTACTTC,CSAAAADEQYF
TRBD1,TRBJ2-3,TRBV3-1/TRBV3-2,-,TGTGCCAGCAGCCAAAGACAGGGGGGCGGAGGAGATACGCAGTATTTT,CASSQRQGGGGDTQYF